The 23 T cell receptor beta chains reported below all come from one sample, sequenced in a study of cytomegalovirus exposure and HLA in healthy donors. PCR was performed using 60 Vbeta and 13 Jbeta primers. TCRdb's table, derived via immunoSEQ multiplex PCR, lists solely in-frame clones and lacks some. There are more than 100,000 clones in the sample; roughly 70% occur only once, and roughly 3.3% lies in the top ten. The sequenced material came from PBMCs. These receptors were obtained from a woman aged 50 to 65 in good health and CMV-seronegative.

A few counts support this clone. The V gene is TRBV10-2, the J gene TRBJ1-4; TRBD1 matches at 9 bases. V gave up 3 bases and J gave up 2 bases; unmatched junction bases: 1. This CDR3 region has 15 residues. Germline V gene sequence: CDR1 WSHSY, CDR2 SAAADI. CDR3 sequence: CASSEQGATNEKLFF. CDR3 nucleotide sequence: TGCGCCAGCAGTGAACAGGGGGCTACTAATGAAAAACTGTTTTTT.

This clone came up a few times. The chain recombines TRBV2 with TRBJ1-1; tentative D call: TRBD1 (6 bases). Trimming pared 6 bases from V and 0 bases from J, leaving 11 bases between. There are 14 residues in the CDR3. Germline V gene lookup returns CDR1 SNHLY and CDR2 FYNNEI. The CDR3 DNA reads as TGTGCCAGCAGAATAGACAGGATGAACACTGAAGCTTTCTTT. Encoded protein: CASRIDRMNTEAFF.

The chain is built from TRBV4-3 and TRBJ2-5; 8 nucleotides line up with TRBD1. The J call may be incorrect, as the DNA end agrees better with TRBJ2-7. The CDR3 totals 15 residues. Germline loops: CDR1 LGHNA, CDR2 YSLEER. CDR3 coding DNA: TGCGCCAGCAGCCAAGACCGACAGGGGCGCTACGAGCAGTACTTC. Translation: CASSQDRQGRYEQYF.

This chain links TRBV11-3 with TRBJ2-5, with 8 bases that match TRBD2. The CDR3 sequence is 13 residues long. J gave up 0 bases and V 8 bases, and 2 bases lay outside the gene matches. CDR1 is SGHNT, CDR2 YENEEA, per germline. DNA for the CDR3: TGTGCCAGCCTCGGGGGGGACCAAGAGACCCAGTACTTC. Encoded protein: CASLGGDQETQYF.

The DNA for the CDR3 is TGTGCCAGCACTTTCAGCGGGAGCCAAGAGACCCAGTACTTC. Protein: CASTFSGSQETQYF. The chain combines TRBV6-5 with TRBJ2-5, with 8 bases matching TRBD2. Germline CDR1 is MNHEY and CDR2 is SVGAGI. J was trimmed by 1 base and V by 7 bases; bases with no gene match: 5. The CDR3 loop spans 14 amino acids.

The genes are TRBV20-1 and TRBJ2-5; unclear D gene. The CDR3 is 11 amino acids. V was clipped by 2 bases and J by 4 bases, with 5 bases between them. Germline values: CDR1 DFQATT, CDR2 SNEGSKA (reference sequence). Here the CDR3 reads CSARLVETQYF. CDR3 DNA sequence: TGCAGTGCTAGACTAGTAGAGACCCAGTACTTC.

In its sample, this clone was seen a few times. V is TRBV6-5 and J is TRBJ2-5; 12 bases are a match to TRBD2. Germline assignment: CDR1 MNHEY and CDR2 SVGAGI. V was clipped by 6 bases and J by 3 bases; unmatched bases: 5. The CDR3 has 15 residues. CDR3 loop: CASRGASGREETQYF. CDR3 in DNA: TGTGCCAGCAGGGGGGCTAGCGGGAGGGAAGAGACCCAGTACTTC.

DNA for the CDR3: TGCGCCAGCAGCGCATGGACTCCTGACACCGGGGAGCTGTTTTTT. Translating gives CASSAWTPDTGELFF. The chain employs TRBV5-1 and TRBJ2-2, with a weak D call TRBD2 (5 bases). The germline CDR1 and CDR2 sequences are SGHRS and YFSETQ. There are 15 residues in the CDR3. Trimming pared 4 bases from V and 3 bases from J, leaving 13 bases between.

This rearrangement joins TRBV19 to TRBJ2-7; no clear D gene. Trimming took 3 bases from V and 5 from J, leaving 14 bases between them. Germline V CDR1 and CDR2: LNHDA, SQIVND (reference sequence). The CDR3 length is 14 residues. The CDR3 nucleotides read TGTGCCAGTAGTATCTCCGGTACCTACGACGAGCAGTACTTC. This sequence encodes CASSISGTYDEQYF.

CDR3 in amino acids: CASSLRGGGLETQYF. The CDR3 DNA reads TGCGCCAGCAGCTTAAGAGGAGGAGGCCTAGAGACCCAGTACTTC. The V gene is TRBV5-1, the J gene TRBJ2-5; D might be TRBD2 (5 bases). The V and J ends lost 2 bases and 4 bases respectively, with 15 bases between them. Germline CDR1 SGHRS, CDR2 YFSETQ. The CDR3 contains 15 residues.

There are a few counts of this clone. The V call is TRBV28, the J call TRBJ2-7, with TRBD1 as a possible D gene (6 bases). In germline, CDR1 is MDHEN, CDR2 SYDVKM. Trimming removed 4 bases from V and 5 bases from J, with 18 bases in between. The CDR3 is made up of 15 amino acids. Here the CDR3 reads CASSSGQPQRNEQYF. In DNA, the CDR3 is TGTGCCAGCAGTTCAGGACAGCCCCAGAGAAACGAGCAGTACTTC. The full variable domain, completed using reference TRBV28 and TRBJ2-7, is DVKVTQSSRYLVKRTGEKVFLECVQDMDHENMFWYRQDPGLGLRLIYFSYDVKMKEKGDIPEGYSVSREKKERFSLILESASTNQTSMYLCASSSGQPQRNEQYFGPGTRLTVT.

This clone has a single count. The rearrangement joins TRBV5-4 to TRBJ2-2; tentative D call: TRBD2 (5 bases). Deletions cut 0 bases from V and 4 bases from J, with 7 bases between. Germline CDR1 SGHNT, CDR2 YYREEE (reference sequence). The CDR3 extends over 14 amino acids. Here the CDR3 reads CASSLASITGELFF. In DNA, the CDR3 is TGTGCCAGCAGCTTGGCTAGCATCACCGGGGAGCTGTTTTTT. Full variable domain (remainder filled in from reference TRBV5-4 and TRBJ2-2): ETGVTQSPTHLIKTRGQQVTLRCSSQSGHNTVSWYQQALGQGPQFIFQYYREEENGRGNFPPRFSGLQFPNYSSELNVNALELDDSALYLCASSLASITGELFFGEGSRLTVL.

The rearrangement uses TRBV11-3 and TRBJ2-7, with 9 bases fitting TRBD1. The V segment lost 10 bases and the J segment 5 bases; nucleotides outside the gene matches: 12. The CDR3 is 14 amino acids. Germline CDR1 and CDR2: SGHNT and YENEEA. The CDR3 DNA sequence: TGTGCCACCGGAGTCGGGACAGGGTCCGACGAGCAGTACTTC. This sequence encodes CATGVGTGSDEQYF.

The CDR3 sequence: CASSRTGETRGYTF. In DNA form, the CDR3 reads TGTGCCAGCAGCCGAACAGGGGAAACACGCGGCTACACCTTC. The chain couples TRBV4-2 to TRBJ1-2, with 7 nucleotides matching TRBD1. This CDR3 is built from 14 residues. Germline CDR1 LGHNA, CDR2 YNFKEQ. V lost 4 bases, J lost 8 bases, and 10 bases stayed unmatched.

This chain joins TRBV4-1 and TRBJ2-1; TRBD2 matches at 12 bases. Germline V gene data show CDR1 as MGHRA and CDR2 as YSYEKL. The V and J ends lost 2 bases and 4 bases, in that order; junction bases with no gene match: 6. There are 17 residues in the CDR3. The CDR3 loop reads CASSQQLAGGRYNEQFF. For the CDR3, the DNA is TGCGCCAGCAGCCAACAACTAGCGGGAGGAAGGTACAATGAGCAGTTCTTC.

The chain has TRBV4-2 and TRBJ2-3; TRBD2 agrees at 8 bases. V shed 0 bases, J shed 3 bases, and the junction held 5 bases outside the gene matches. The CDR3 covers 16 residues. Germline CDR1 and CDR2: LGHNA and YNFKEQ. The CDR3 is CASSQDLTSGTDTQYF. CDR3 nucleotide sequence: TGTGCCAGCAGCCAAGATCTTACTAGCGGAACAGATACGCAGTATTTT.

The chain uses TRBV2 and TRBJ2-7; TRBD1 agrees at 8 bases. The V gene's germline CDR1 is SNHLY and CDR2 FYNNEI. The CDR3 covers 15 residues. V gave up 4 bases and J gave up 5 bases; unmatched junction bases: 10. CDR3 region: CASSAQRTGLDEQYF. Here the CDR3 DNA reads TGTGCCAGCAGTGCCCAACGGACAGGGCTGGACGAGCAGTACTTC.

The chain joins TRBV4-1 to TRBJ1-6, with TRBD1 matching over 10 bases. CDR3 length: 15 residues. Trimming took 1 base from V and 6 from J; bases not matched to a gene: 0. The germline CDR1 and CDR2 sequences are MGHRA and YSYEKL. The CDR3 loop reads CASSQGQGANSPLHF. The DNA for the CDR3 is TGCGCCAGCAGCCAAGGACAGGGGGCTAATTCACCCCTCCACTTT.

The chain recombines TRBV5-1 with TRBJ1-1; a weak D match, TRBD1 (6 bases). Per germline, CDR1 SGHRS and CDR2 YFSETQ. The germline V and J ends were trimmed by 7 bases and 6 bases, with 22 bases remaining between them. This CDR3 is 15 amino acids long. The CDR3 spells CASQLQGTPMSEAFF. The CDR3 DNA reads TGCGCCAGCCAACTTCAGGGGACCCCTATGTCTGAAGCTTTCTTT.

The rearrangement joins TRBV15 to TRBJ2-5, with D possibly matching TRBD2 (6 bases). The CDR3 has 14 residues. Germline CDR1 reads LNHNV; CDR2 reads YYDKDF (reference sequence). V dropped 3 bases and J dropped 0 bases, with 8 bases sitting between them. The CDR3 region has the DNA TGTGCCACCAGCAGCGGGGGATACCAAGAGACCCAGTACTTC. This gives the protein CATSSGGYQETQYF.

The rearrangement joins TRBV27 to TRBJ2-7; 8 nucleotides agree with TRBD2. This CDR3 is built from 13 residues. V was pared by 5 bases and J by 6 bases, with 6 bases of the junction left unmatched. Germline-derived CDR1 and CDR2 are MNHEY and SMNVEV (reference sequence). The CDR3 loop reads CASSTGTRREQYF. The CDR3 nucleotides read TGTGCCAGCAGTACCGGGACTAGACGCGAGCAGTACTTC.

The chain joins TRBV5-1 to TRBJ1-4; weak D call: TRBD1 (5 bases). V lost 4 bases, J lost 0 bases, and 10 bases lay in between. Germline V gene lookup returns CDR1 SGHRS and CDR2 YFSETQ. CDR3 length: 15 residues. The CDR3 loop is CASSKTAATNEKLFF. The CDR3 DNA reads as TGCGCCAGCAGCAAGACAGCAGCAACTAATGAAAAACTGTTTTTT.

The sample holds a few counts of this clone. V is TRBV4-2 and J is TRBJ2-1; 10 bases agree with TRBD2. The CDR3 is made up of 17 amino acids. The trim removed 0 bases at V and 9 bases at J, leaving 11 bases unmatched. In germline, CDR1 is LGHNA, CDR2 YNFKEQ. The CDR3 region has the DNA TGTGCCAGCAGCCAAGATGTAAGCGGGAGGGCCAATTTTGAGCAGTTCTTC. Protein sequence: CASSQDVSGRANFEQFF.